These 30 T cell receptor beta chains were all obtained from the same sample, sequenced in a study of blood T cell repertoires in COVID-19. TCRdb's table, derived via immunoSEQ multiplex PCR, lists solely in-frame clones and lacks some. The sample shows 56,000 or so clones, less than 90% of them seen only once. Input material: peripheral blood. These receptors all stem from a human donor in a cohort sampled during active COVID-19.

The chain links TRBV28 to TRBJ2-1; the match to TRBD2 covers 9 bases. Losses at the gene ends were 7 bases for V and 8 bases for J; bases not matched to a gene: 6. CDR3 length: 13 amino acids. Germline CDR1 reads MDHEN; CDR2 reads SYDVKM. CDR3 in amino acids: CASIYSGRDEQFF. CDR3 DNA sequence: TGTGCCAGCATTTATAGCGGGAGAGATGAGCAGTTCTTC.

The genes are TRBV28 and TRBJ1-2; TRBD1 aligns across 10 bases. The germline gives CDR1 MDHEN, CDR2 SYDVKM. With V trimmed by 3 bases and J by 3 bases, 7 bases remained unmatched. The CDR3 runs 16 residues. The CDR3 region is CASSFPRGTGDYGYTF. CDR3 bases: TGTGCCAGCAGTTTCCCTAGAGGGACAGGGGACTATGGCTACACCTTC.

The genes are TRBV5-1 and TRBJ2-5; 7 bases fit TRBD1. After removal of 4 bases from V and 2 bases from J, the junction contained 2 bases not matched to a gene. CDR1 and CDR2 from the germline V gene are SGHRS and YFSETQ. The CDR3 length is 13 residues. Written as DNA, the CDR3 is TGCGCCAGCAGCGGGGACAGTCAAGAGACCCAGTACTTC. Amino acids: CASSGDSQETQYF. The complete variable domain, with remaining parts taken from reference TRBV5-1 and TRBJ2-5, reads KAGVTQTPRYLIKTRGQQVTLSCSPISGHRSVSWYQQTPGQGLQFLFEYFSETQRNKGNFPGRFSGRQFSNSRSEMNVSTLELGDSALYLCASSGDSQETQYFGPGTRLLVL.

This clone was seen just once. The genes are TRBV28 and TRBJ1-1; 8 nucleotides agree with TRBD1. The CDR3 consists of 14 residues. V lost 2 bases to trimming and J lost 4 bases; unmatched junction nucleotides: 3. CDR1 is MDHEN and CDR2 is SYDVKM in the germline V gene. The CDR3 region has the DNA TGTGCCAGCAGTTTACCCACAGGGGGCACTGAAGCTTTCTTT. It specifies CASSLPTGGTEAFF.

The V call is TRBV28, the J call TRBJ2-5; a possible D gene is TRBD2 (6 bases). V lost 6 bases and J 0 bases, leaving 20 bases between the germline ends. Germline CDR1 reads MDHEN; CDR2 reads SYDVKM. The CDR3 runs 17 residues. This CDR3 is CASSPAGTSGYQETQYF. The CDR3 DNA is TGTGCCAGCAGCCCCGCGGGGACGAGCGGATACCAAGAGACCCAGTACTTC.

This chain joins TRBV5-1 and TRBJ2-5; TRBD1 matches 9 bases. Trimming removed 2 bases from V and 1 base from J; junction bases left unmatched: 6. The germline V gene has CDR1 SGHRS and CDR2 YFSETQ. The CDR3 consists of 16 residues. The CDR3 DNA reads TGCGCCAGCAGCTTCTCTACAGGGGGCGTCCAAGAGACCCAGTACTTC. Its translation is CASSFSTGGVQETQYF.

The chain is built from TRBV27 and TRBJ2-7; 14 nucleotides agree with TRBD2. The CDR3 covers 20 residues. V shed 0 bases and J 4 bases; nucleotides not matched to a gene: 14. The germline gives CDR1 MNHEY, CDR2 SMNVEV (reference sequence). The CDR3 protein is CASSLSERGLAGATGYEQYF. CDR3 sequence (DNA): TGTGCCAGCAGTTTATCAGAAAGGGGACTAGCGGGAGCCACCGGTTACGAGCAGTACTTC.

The chain uses TRBV5-6 and TRBJ1-5; 9 bases line up with TRBD1. The germline CDR1 and CDR2 sequences are SGHDT and YYEEEE. Germline trimming cut 2 bases from V and 6 bases from J; bases unmatched to any gene: 6. The CDR3 contains 15 residues. CDR3: CASSLQGAISQPQHF. The CDR3 DNA reads TGTGCCAGCAGCTTACAGGGGGCTATAAGTCAGCCCCAGCATTTT.

V usage is TRBV10-3 and J usage is TRBJ1-1; a weak D match, TRBD1 (6 bases). V gave up 1 base and J gave up 0 bases, with 12 bases separating them. From germline, CDR1 is ENHRY and CDR2 SYGVKD. This CDR3 is built from 16 residues. The CDR3 protein is CAISEWGRGMNTEAFF. The CDR3 DNA reads TGTGCCATCAGTGAGTGGGGCAGGGGCATGAACACTGAAGCTTTCTTT.

The genes are TRBV5-1 and TRBJ2-7; no firm D call. Germline V gene data show CDR1 as SGHRS and CDR2 as YFSETQ. The CDR3 runs 13 residues. V was clipped by 1 base and J by 2 bases, with 7 bases between them. CDR3 coding DNA: TGCGCCAGCAGCTTGACAGCCCCCTACGAGCAGTACTTC. This codes for CASSLTAPYEQYF.

The rearrangement joins TRBV5-5 to TRBJ1-5, with 11 bases lining up with TRBD1. From germline, CDR1 is SGHKS and CDR2 YYEKEE (reference sequence). There are 17 residues in the CDR3. J was trimmed by 3 bases and V by 5 bases; bases with no gene match: 10. The CDR3: CASSFGRDRGINQPQHF. The CDR3 DNA reads TGTGCCAGCAGTTTCGGCCGGGACAGGGGGATCAATCAGCCCCAGCATTTT.

This chain links TRBV2 with TRBJ1-5, with D possibly TRBD1 on 6 matching bases. The V end lost 3 bases, the J end lost 2 bases, and 11 bases lay between the germline ends. Germline loops: CDR1 SNHLY, CDR2 FYNNEI. CDR3 length equals 15 residues. For the CDR3, the DNA is TGTGCCAGCAGTGAGGACAGCGGTGGCAATCAGCCCCAGCATTTT. The encoded protein is CASSEDSGGNQPQHF. The variable domain in full, completed from reference TRBV2 and TRBJ1-5, reads EPEVTQTPSHQVTQMGQEVILRCVPISNHLYFYWYRQILGQKVEFLVSFYNNEISEKSEIFDDQFSVERPDGSNFTLKIRSTKLEDSAMYFCASSEDSGGNQPQHFGDGTRLSIL.

This clone occurred once. CDR3 amino acids: CASSLPRGFGVMGLYEQYF. The CDR3 bases are TGTGCCAGCAGTTTACCAAGGGGGTTTGGGGTCATGGGGCTCTACGAGCAGTACTTC. The chain carries TRBV28 and TRBJ2-7; D is possibly TRBD1 (6 bases). Between the trimmed V and J ends, which lost 2 bases and 3 bases, there was a span of 26 bases. The CDR3 is made up of 19 amino acids. The germline V gene encodes CDR1 MDHEN and CDR2 SYDVKM.

This rearrangement joins TRBV4-1 to TRBJ1-1; D is possibly TRBD1 (5 bases). This CDR3 comprises 14 residues. Deletions cut 1 base from V and 1 base from J, with 7 bases between. Germline CDR1 and CDR2: MGHRA and YSYEKL. The CDR3 coding sequence is TGCGCCAGCAGCCAAGTCGGGGGGAACACTGAAGCTTTCTTT. Its protein product is CASSQVGGNTEAFF.

This sequence joins TRBV19 and TRBJ2-2, with D possibly matching TRBD2 (5 bases). V lost 2 bases, J lost 2 bases, and 9 bases lay in between. The CDR3 contains 15 residues. Germline V gene lookup returns CDR1 LNHDA and CDR2 SQIVND (reference sequence). The CDR3 sequence is CASSISGSNTGELFF. CDR3 in DNA: TGTGCCAGTAGTATAAGTGGGAGCAACACCGGGGAGCTGTTTTTT.

The V and J genes are TRBV6-2 or TRBV6-3 and TRBJ2-7, with 12 bases identical to TRBD2. Germline V gives CDR1 MNHEY, CDR2 SVGEGT. This CDR3 has 15 amino acids. Trimming removed 5 bases from V and 4 bases from J; junction bases left unmatched: 6. The CDR3: CASSHGLAGRYEQYF. The CDR3 region has the DNA TGTGCCAGCAGTCACGGACTAGCGGGACGGTACGAGCAGTACTTC.

The chain joins TRBV7-8 to TRBJ1-2; D is ambiguous. The V and J ends lost 0 bases and 11 bases respectively, with 10 bases between them. The germline V gene encodes CDR1 SGHVS and CDR2 FQNEAQ. The CDR3 spans 12 residues. CDR3 loop: CASSLATHTYTF. CDR3 sequence (DNA): TGTGCCAGCAGCTTAGCGACACACACGTACACCTTC.

This clone has a single count. The chain has TRBV7-2 and TRBJ2-7; the match to TRBD1 covers 9 bases. The CDR3 contains 15 residues. Germline V gene lookup returns CDR1 SGHTA and CDR2 FQGNSA. CDR3 protein: CATGQGLTSSYEQYF. CDR3 in DNA: TGTGCAACGGGACAGGGCCTCACCAGCTCCTACGAGCAGTACTTC.

This clone was counted a few times. The J gene is TRBJ2-2, the V gene TRBV19; 9 positions match TRBD2. Germline V CDR1 and CDR2: LNHDA, SQIVND (reference sequence). The CDR3 covers 19 residues. V lost 2 bases, J lost 0 bases, and 10 bases stayed unmatched. The CDR3 sequence: CASSIRPGLAPSNTGELFF. CDR3 bases: TGTGCCAGTAGTATAAGGCCGGGACTAGCTCCATCGAACACCGGGGAGCTGTTTTTT.

The chain combines TRBV6-5 with TRBJ2-5, with 15 bases matching TRBD2. The J segment lost 9 bases and the V segment lost 8 bases, leaving 7 bases of the junction unmatched. The CDR3 loop spans 14 amino acids. CDR1 and CDR2 (germline): MNHEY, SVGAGI. As DNA, the CDR3 is TGTGCCAGCCCTGGGACTAGCGGGAGGAGAGCCCAGTACTTC. It specifies CASPGTSGRRAQYF.

The J gene is TRBJ2-3, the V gene TRBV2; 12 nucleotides align to TRBD2. The germline V gene has CDR1 SNHLY and CDR2 FYNNEI. The V gene end was trimmed by 6 bases and the J gene end by 6 bases; junction bases not matched to a gene: 7. This CDR3 comprises 15 residues. The DNA of the CDR3 is TGTGCCAGCAGGCGGACTAGCGGGATGATTGATACGCAGTATTTT. Its protein product is CASRRTSGMIDTQYF.

The chain has TRBV7-2 and TRBJ2-7, with D possibly TRBD2 on 6 matching bases. The CDR3 consists of 14 residues. Deletions cut 5 bases from V and 3 bases from J, with 14 bases between. CDR1 and CDR2 from the germline V gene are SGHTA and FQGNSA. The CDR3 DNA reads as TGTGCCAGCAGCCCCTGGGGTAGCGGCTACGAGCAGTACTTC. Its translation: CASSPWGSGYEQYF.

The gene calls are TRBV7-2 and TRBJ2-3; TRBD2 aligns across 8 bases. V was pared by 1 base and J by 10 bases, with 7 bases of the junction left unmatched. The length of the CDR3 is 14 residues. CDR1 SGHTA and CDR2 FQGNSA come from the germline V gene. The CDR3 DNA reads as TGTGCCAGCAGCTTAGGAATTAGCGGGACTGCGCAGTATTTT. Its protein product is CASSLGISGTAQYF.

The gene calls are TRBV6-5 and TRBJ2-7; D is unresolved. Trimming cost V 10 bases and J 2 bases, with 9 bases left between them. CDR3 size: 11 residues. The germline gives CDR1 MNHEY, CDR2 SVGAGI. In nucleotides, the CDR3 is TGTGCCACCAGGAGTGCCTACGAGCAGTACTTC. Residues: CATRSAYEQYF.

J is TRBJ1-5 and V is TRBV28; perhaps TRBD1 as D (6 bases). This CDR3 contains 12 residues. CDR1 MDHEN and CDR2 SYDVKM come from the germline V gene. The V end was cut by 8 bases, the J end by 11 bases, with 16 bases between. The CDR3 coding sequence is TGTGCCAGCTGCCTGGGGGCGGCTTCCCAGCATTTT. It codes for CASCLGAASQHF.

The CDR3 DNA sequence: TGCGCCAGCAGCTTGGCACCGGGACTAGCGGGATCCAATGAGCAGTTCTTC. Protein: CASSLAPGLAGSNEQFF. V usage is TRBV5-1 and J usage is TRBJ2-1, with TRBD2 matching over 13 bases. The CDR3 sequence is 17 residues long. The ends lost 0 bases at V and 6 bases at J; junction bases unmatched: 6. CDR1 and CDR2 (germline): SGHRS, YFSETQ.

The V and J genes are TRBV28 and TRBJ1-6; TRBD1 is a possible D gene (5 bases). The CDR3 sequence is 16 residues long. Germline lookup yields CDR1 MDHEN and CDR2 SYDVKM. The V and J ends lost 5 bases and 2 bases respectively, with 13 bases between them. CDR3 coding DNA: TGTGCCAGCAGTGCCTCAGGGAAAACCTATAATTCACCCCTCCACTTT. Translated: CASSASGKTYNSPLHF. Supplemented by reference TRBV28 and TRBJ1-6, the full variable domain reads DVKVTQSSRYLVKRTGEKVFLECVQDMDHENMFWYRQDPGLGLRLIYFSYDVKMKEKGDIPEGYSVSREKKERFSLILESASTNQTSMYLCASSASGKTYNSPLHFGNGTRLTVT.

V is TRBV30 and J is TRBJ1-2; D possibly corresponds to TRBD1 (6 bases). This CDR3 region has 14 residues. Trimming shortened V by 0 bases and J by 4 bases, and 12 bases separated the two germline ends. The germline V gene has CDR1 GTSNPN and CDR2 SVGIG (reference sequence). CDR3 bases: TGTGCCTGGAGTGTAAGGGTCAGGGGCTATGGCTACACCTTC. It encodes CAWSVRVRGYGYTF.

The chain couples TRBV19 to TRBJ2-1; D perhaps matches TRBD2 (5 bases). Trimming left V 10 bases short and J 4 bases short, with 11 bases between. Germline assignment: CDR1 LNHDA and CDR2 SQIVND (reference sequence). The CDR3 runs 12 residues. CDR3 DNA sequence: TGTGCCACCCGAGGGCTTTACAATGAGCAGTTCTTC. Its protein product is CATRGLYNEQFF.

The chain uses TRBV2 and TRBJ1-2; D perhaps matches TRBD1 (6 bases). The V end lost 1 base, the J end lost 7 bases, and 7 bases lay between the germline ends. Germline V gene data show CDR1 as SNHLY and CDR2 as FYNNEI. CDR3 length: 12 residues. CDR3 protein: CASSEGGPGYTF. The CDR3 region has the DNA TGTGCCAGCAGTGAAGGGGGGCCTGGCTACACCTTC.